These 26 T cell receptor beta chains originate from one sample sequenced in a study of shared clonotypes between healthy human individuals. Using immunoSEQ multiplex PCR, the repertoire was profiled, and TCRdb retains in-frame clones only, with some absent. The sample has some 2.1 million clones; roughly 94% are singletons. The sample was naive CD4+ T cells sorted from blood. Regarding subset: CD45RA+ positively selected. These receptors all stem from a man between 18 and 35 years old in good health.

The rearrangement joins TRBV29-1 to TRBJ2-5; D tentatively reads TRBD1 or TRBD2 (5 bases each). The length of the CDR3 is 12 residues. The V end was cut by 6 bases, the J end by 1 base, with 9 bases between. The germline V gene has CDR1 SQVTM and CDR2 ANQGSEA. CDR3 sequence reads: CSVLGAQETQYF. As DNA, the CDR3 is TGCAGCGTGCTCGGGGCCCAAGAGACCCAGTACTTC.

This rearrangement joins TRBV7-2 to TRBJ2-7; maybe TRBD1 (6 bases). The V gene lost 1 base and the J gene lost 4 bases, with 14 bases spanning the gap. Germline V gene lookup returns CDR1 SGHTA and CDR2 FQGNSA. The CDR3 consists of 15 residues. CDR3 DNA sequence: TGTGCCAGCAGCTTAGACCCAGGGCAGGGGTACGAGCAGTACTTC. Translation: CASSLDPGQGYEQYF.

The chain has TRBV4-1 and TRBJ2-3, with a weak D call TRBD1 (5 bases). V lost 4 bases and J 6 bases, leaving 14 bases between the germline ends. CDR3 size: 14 residues. CDR1 and CDR2 (germline): MGHRA, YSYEKL. CDR3 residues: CASSPTARLDTQYF. The CDR3 bases are TGCGCCAGCAGCCCGACAGCCCGGTTGGATACGCAGTATTTT.

The J gene is TRBJ1-1, the V gene TRBV5-1; D is ambiguous. Germline assignment: CDR1 SGHRS and CDR2 YFSETQ. The CDR3 runs to 14 residues. Between the trimmed V and J ends, which lost 0 bases and 7 bases, there was a span of 13 bases. The DNA for the CDR3 is TGCGCCAGCAGCTTGGAGGACCGGTCGGGTGAAGCTTTCTTT. Translation: CASSLEDRSGEAFF.

V usage is TRBV5-1 and J usage is TRBJ2-3; D is unresolved. The CDR3 consists of 16 residues. V shed 0 bases and J shed 1 base, with 12 bases lying between them. The germline CDR1 and CDR2 sequences are SGHRS and YFSETQ. This CDR3 is CASSLAKQSGTDTQYF. The DNA of the CDR3 is TGCGCCAGCAGCTTGGCCAAGCAGAGCGGCACAGATACGCAGTATTTT.

The rearrangement links TRBV6-1 to TRBJ2-7, with D perhaps matching TRBD1 (5 bases). Per germline, CDR1 MNHNS and CDR2 SASEGT. V was clipped by 8 bases and J by 2 bases, with 16 bases between them. The CDR3 spans 14 residues. This CDR3 is CASLEGVPPYEQYF. The CDR3, as DNA: TGTGCCAGCCTAGAAGGGGTCCCCCCCTACGAGCAGTACTTC.

V and J are TRBV4-2 and TRBJ2-5; the match to TRBD2 covers 7 bases. Germline values: CDR1 LGHNA, CDR2 YNFKEQ. With 4 bases clipped from V and 0 bases from J, the junction kept 5 bases outside the gene matches. The CDR3 loop spans 15 amino acids. This chain's CDR3 is CASSLGGSDQETQYF. CDR3 bases: TGTGCCAGCAGCCTCGGGGGGTCGGACCAAGAGACCCAGTACTTC.

The V and J genes are TRBV7-9 and TRBJ1-1; 7 bases are a match to TRBD1. This CDR3 has 13 residues. The V gene end was trimmed by 6 bases and the J gene end by 1 base; junction bases not matched to a gene: 2. The germline V gene has CDR1 SEHNR and CDR2 FQNEAQ (reference sequence). CDR3 bases: TGTGCCAGCAGTACAGGGGCGAACACTGAAGCTTTCTTT. Its translation: CASSTGANTEAFF.

The chain couples TRBV4-1 to TRBJ2-1; D may be TRBD1 (7 bases). Germline lookup yields CDR1 MGHRA and CDR2 YSYEKL. There are 16 residues in the CDR3. Trimming pared 4 bases from V and 0 bases from J, leaving 13 bases between. This chain's CDR3 is CASSRSRGDSYNEQFF. CDR3 nucleotides: TGCGCCAGCAGCCGTAGCAGGGGGGACTCCTACAATGAGCAGTTCTTC.

The V gene is TRBV7-9, the J gene TRBJ2-7, with TRBD2 matching 8 bases. Trimming cost V 4 bases and J 7 bases; bases outside gene matches: 9. The CDR3 loop spans 14 amino acids. Germline CDR1 is SEHNR and CDR2 is FQNEAQ (reference sequence). In DNA, the CDR3 is TGTGCCAGCAGCTCCCCGGGGGGGGCGATAGAGCAGTACTTC. Its protein is CASSSPGGAIEQYF. The full variable domain, rest sourced from reference TRBV7-9 and TRBJ2-7, is DTGVSQNPRHKITKRGQNVTFRCDPISEHNRLYWYRQTLGQGPEFLTYFQNEAQLEKSRLLSDRFSAERPKGSFSTLEIQRTEQGDSAMYLCASSSPGGAIEQYFGPGTRLTVT.

This chain connects TRBV5-1 to TRBJ2-7; D remains unclear. The CDR3 totals 13 residues. Germline V gene sequence: CDR1 SGHRS, CDR2 YFSETQ. V was clipped by 7 bases and J by 0 bases, with 11 bases between them. The CDR3 DNA reads as TGCGCCAGCGCTAGAGAAAACTCCTACGAGCAGTACTTC. Protein product: CASARENSYEQYF.

This chain connects TRBV28 to TRBJ1-5, with unresolved D. The CDR3 is 13 amino acids. CDR1 is MDHEN, CDR2 SYDVKM, per germline. With 3 bases removed from V and 7 bases from J, the gap between germline ends came to 10 bases. The CDR3 DNA sequence: TGTGCCAGCAGTTTTGGGGAGAGACAGCCCCAGCATTTT. It is translated as CASSFGERQPQHF.

This clone was seen once. The chain carries TRBV6-1 and TRBJ1-4; TRBD1 matches 10 bases. CDR3 length: 17 residues. Germline V gene lookup returns CDR1 MNHNS and CDR2 SASEGT. V lost 4 bases, J lost 7 bases, and 12 bases stayed unmatched. CDR3 residues: CASSGGDRGRVGEKLFF. The CDR3, as DNA: TGTGCCAGCAGTGGGGGGGACAGGGGACGGGTCGGTGAAAAACTGTTTTTT.

As regards this clone: At the DNA level, this CDR3 is encoded by other sequences in the same sample as well. The chain joins TRBV5-1 to TRBJ2-3; no clear D. CDR3 length equals 13 residues. Germline assignment: CDR1 SGHRS and CDR2 YFSETQ. Trimming shortened V by 4 bases and J by 0 bases, and 6 bases separated the two germline ends. For the CDR3, the DNA is TGCGCCAGCAGCCACGGAAGCACAGATACGCAGTATTTT. Translated, it gives CASSHGSTDTQYF. The full variable domain, completed using reference TRBV5-1 and TRBJ2-3, is KAGVTQTPRYLIKTRGQQVTLSCSPISGHRSVSWYQQTPGQGLQFLFEYFSETQRNKGNFPGRFSGRQFSNSRSEMNVSTLELGDSALYLCASSHGSTDTQYFGPGTRLTVL.

The rearrangement joins TRBV28 to TRBJ1-5, with 8 positions matching TRBD1. The CDR3 runs 15 residues. Per germline, CDR1 MDHEN and CDR2 SYDVKM. V was clipped by 5 bases and J by 3 bases; unmatched bases: 6. For the CDR3, the DNA is TGTGCCAGCAGTCTGACAGGGGCGTCCAATCAGCCCCAGCATTTT. The encoded protein is CASSLTGASNQPQHF.

The V and J genes are TRBV7-6 and TRBJ1-2; D unclear. Trimming stripped 5 bases from V and 4 bases from J, with 17 bases between. This CDR3 comprises 15 residues. Germline V gene lookup returns CDR1 SGHVS and CDR2 FNYEAQ. CDR3 loop: CASSPNGGGGYGYTF. The CDR3 region has the DNA TGTGCCAGCAGCCCCAACGGCGGAGGCGGCTATGGCTACACCTTC.

The chain uses TRBV6-5 and TRBJ2-5, with 7 bases lining up with TRBD1. The CDR3 runs 14 residues. Germline CDR1 is MNHEY and CDR2 is SVGAGI. The J segment lost 10 bases and the V segment lost 7 bases, leaving 15 bases of the junction unmatched. The CDR3 is CASTPHRDTGVQYF. CDR3 bases: TGTGCCAGCACCCCTCACAGGGATACAGGGGTCCAGTACTTC.

The chain uses TRBV6-5 and TRBJ1-1; D is unresolved. The CDR3 spans 10 residues. Germline values: CDR1 MNHEY, CDR2 SVGAGI. Between the trimmed V and J ends, which lost 9 bases and 4 bases, there was a span of 6 bases. The CDR3 DNA follows: TGTGCCAGTGTGGGCACTGAAGCTTTCTTT. It translates to CASVGTEAFF.

The chain links TRBV6-5 to TRBJ1-2; D is unclear. CDR1 and CDR2 from the germline V gene are MNHEY and SVGAGI. Trimming stripped 7 bases from V and 6 bases from J, with 21 bases between. This CDR3 is 15 amino acids long. CDR3 nucleotide sequence: TGTGCCAGCACCCCAGCCGGAAGCGGAGCGGATGGCTACACCTTC. The encoded protein is CASTPAGSGADGYTF.

The V gene is TRBV27, the J gene TRBJ1-2; D gene unclear. The CDR3 extends over 16 amino acids. The V and J ends lost 5 bases and 5 bases respectively, with 21 bases between them. Germline V gene data show CDR1 as MNHEY and CDR2 as SMNVEV (reference sequence). The CDR3 sequence is CASSPGRVPSLYGYTF. The CDR3 bases are TGTGCCAGCAGTCCTGGACGAGTGCCTTCTTTATATGGCTACACCTTC.

This clone was recorded once. The rearrangement joins TRBV11-2 to TRBJ2-5; 8 bases map to TRBD1. Losses at the gene ends were 3 bases for V and 4 bases for J; bases not matched to a gene: 7. CDR1 and CDR2 (germline): SGHAT, FQNNGV. The CDR3 length is 15 residues. DNA for the CDR3: TGTGCCAGCAGCTTGCAGGGGGCGAGTCGAGAGACCCAGTACTTC. This translates into CASSLQGASRETQYF.

About this clone: Distinct nucleotide sequences in the sample also encode this CDR3. The rearrangement links TRBV9 to TRBJ2-3, with TRBD2 matching 13 bases. Trimming at V came to 0 bases and at J to 4 bases, leaving 2 bases not matched to a gene. The CDR3 extends over 16 amino acids. Per germline, CDR1 SGDLS and CDR2 YYNGEE. CDR3 sequence: CASSVGTSGSADTQYF. Here the CDR3 DNA reads TGTGCCAGCAGCGTAGGGACTAGCGGGAGTGCAGATACGCAGTATTTT.

The V call is TRBV4-3, the J call TRBJ2-3; D is perhaps TRBD1 or TRBD2 (5 bases each). Germline CDR1 and CDR2: LGHNA and YSLEER. The CDR3 consists of 16 residues. Trimming stripped 6 bases from V and 1 base from J, with 17 bases between. CDR3 loop: CASSQIRGDGTDTQYF. Here the CDR3 DNA reads TGCGCCAGCAGTCAGATTAGAGGGGATGGCACAGATACGCAGTATTTT.

V gene TRBV6-1 combines with J gene TRBJ1-5, with a weak D call TRBD1 (5 bases). CDR3 length equals 12 residues. Trimming removed 6 bases at V and 11 bases at J, with 14 bases between. Germline CDR1 MNHNS, CDR2 SASEGT. The CDR3 here is CASRQGVRAQHF. Written as DNA, the CDR3 is TGTGCCAGCAGGCAGGGTGTTAGGGCCCAGCATTTT.

This clone was picked up a small number of times. This chain joins TRBV5-6 and TRBJ1-6, with a weak D call TRBD1 (5 bases). The CDR3 is 16 amino acids. V was shortened by 2 bases and J by 10 bases, with 19 bases between the two germline ends. Germline-derived CDR1 and CDR2 are SGHDT and YYEEEE. For the CDR3, the DNA is TGTGCCAGCAGCTTATCCCGAGTCAGGGCCATCTCACCCCTCCACTTT. Protein sequence: CASSLSRVRAISPLHF.

This chain uses TRBV10-3 with TRBJ1-6; D not resolved. Germline CDR1 reads ENHRY; CDR2 reads SYGVKD. Trimming took off 2 bases at V and 5 bases at J, with 13 bases between the two ends. The CDR3 covers 16 residues. The CDR3 loop reads CAISEDAGFNNSPLHF. The CDR3 DNA reads TGTGCCATCAGTGAGGATGCGGGGTTTAATAATTCACCCCTCCACTTT.